Following are 9 T cell receptor beta chains from one sample sequenced in a study of a mutant IDH1 vaccine in newly diagnosed glioma. Profiled with immunoSEQ multiplex PCR; TCRdb holds only in-frame clones, not every one. Among roughly 69,000 clones listed, around 86% were seen once. As for time point: week 35, safety follow-up. Every vaccine dose comprised 300 ug of mutant IDH1 20-mer peptide plus topical imiquimod. These TCRs are of unknown antigen specificity. The sample was PBMCs, taken from a glioma patient whose treatment included an IDH1 peptide vaccine. The receptor set was obtained from a man aged 25 to 45 with glioma.

The chain couples TRBV7-2 to TRBJ2-7, with 7 bases aligning to TRBD1. With V trimmed by 5 bases and J by 1 base, 5 bases remained unmatched. The CDR3 sequence is 14 residues long. CDR1 and CDR2 (germline): SGHTA, FQGNSA. The CDR3 loop is CASSDRAPSYEQYF. The CDR3 DNA reads TGTGCCAGCAGCGACAGGGCACCTTCCTACGAGCAGTACTTC.

The V call is TRBV6-1, the J call TRBJ2-1; 10 bases agree with TRBD2. This CDR3 has 16 amino acids. The trim removed 4 bases at V and 8 bases at J, leaving 11 bases unmatched. The germline CDR1 and CDR2 sequences are MNHNS and SASEGT. The CDR3 nucleotides read TGTGCCAGCAGTGGGACTAGCGGCACCTCTTACTATGAGCAGTTCTTC. As protein: CASSGTSGTSYYEQFF.

The CDR3 coding sequence is TGTGCCAGCAGCCAAGATCTCCAGCTCCATGGGGGCTACACCTTC. Translation: CASSQDLQLHGGYTF. This chain uses TRBV4-2 with TRBJ1-2, with no clear D. V was trimmed by 0 bases and J by 8 bases, leaving 16 bases between them. The CDR3 sequence is 15 residues long. Germline assignment: CDR1 LGHNA and CDR2 YNFKEQ.

This rearrangement joins TRBV27 to TRBJ1-2, with 7 bases fitting TRBD1. Per the germline V gene, CDR1 is MNHEY and CDR2 is SMNVEV (reference sequence). This CDR3 has 14 amino acids. V was pared by 3 bases and J by 2 bases, with 3 bases of the junction left unmatched. The CDR3 coding sequence is TGTGCCAGCAGTTTCCTACAGGGGAACTATGGCTACACCTTC. Translated: CASSFLQGNYGYTF.

The chain uses TRBV5-1 and TRBJ2-5; D unclear. Germline CDR1 SGHRS, CDR2 YFSETQ. The CDR3 loop spans 13 amino acids. V was shortened by 0 bases and J by 5 bases, with 8 bases between the two germline ends. As DNA, the CDR3 is TGCGCCAGCAGCTTGGACCTAATGGAGACCCAGTACTTC. Protein: CASSLDLMETQYF.

CDR3 DNA: TGTGCCAGCAGTTACTCGGGGGCTATGAACACTGAAGCTTTCTTT. Its protein product is CASSYSGAMNTEAFF. The V call is TRBV6-5, the J call TRBJ1-1; a possible D gene is TRBD1 (6 bases). The germline CDR1 and CDR2 sequences are MNHEY and SVGAGI. V dropped 0 bases and J dropped 0 bases, with 8 bases sitting between them. This CDR3 has 15 amino acids.

This chain uses TRBV4-2 with TRBJ2-7, with D uncertain. V lost 0 bases and J lost 3, with 6 bases in between. CDR1 is LGHNA and CDR2 is YNFKEQ in the germline V gene. This CDR3 has 13 residues. The CDR3 nucleotides read TGTGCCAGCAGCCAAGAGGGTCTCTACGAGCAGTACTTC. Translated: CASSQEGLYEQYF.

The chain has TRBV9 and TRBJ1-4, with a tentative D call TRBD1 (5 bases). V lost 4 bases, J lost 0 bases, and 19 bases lay in between. This CDR3 contains 18 residues. Germline CDR1 and CDR2: SGDLS and YYNGEE. The CDR3 loop reads CASSPSLSGGATNEKLFF. In nucleotides, the CDR3 is TGTGCCAGCAGCCCCTCCCTATCTGGGGGAGCAACTAATGAAAAACTGTTTTTT. The full variable domain, rest sourced from reference TRBV9 and TRBJ1-4, is DSGVTQTPKHLITATGQRVTLRCSPRSGDLSVYWYQQSLDQGLQFLIQYYNGEERAKGNILERFSAQQFPDLHSELNLSSLELGDSALYFCASSPSLSGGATNEKLFFGSGTQLSVL.

The chain has TRBV10-3 and TRBJ2-7; D not resolved. Germline CDR1 ENHRY, CDR2 SYGVKD. Trimming pared 6 bases from V and 1 base from J, leaving 4 bases between. The CDR3 spans 11 residues. The CDR3 sequence is CAISQSYEQYF. The CDR3 coding sequence is TGTGCCATCAGCCAGTCCTACGAGCAGTACTTC.